Here is one T cell receptor (beta chain) with its context. Its antigen is currently not known. No much larger clone exists at a distance of one base, and base qualities are not known. This entry comes from a study of blood T cell repertoires in COVID-19 (TCRdb year 2020). Turning to the overall study: The collaborator samples originated in the United States, Italy and Spain and spanned the acute and convalescent phases of COVID-19. The samples were drawn from two sources: the first 160 participants of the ongoing ImmuneRACE study, and over 1,000 subjects contributed by 6 global collaborators. The prospective study material was composed of cDNA or gDNA derived from T cells, B-cell-depleted T cells, or PBMCs. Where HLA class I and class II types were available, the types were taken from metadata supplied by the sample provider, not from assay-based typing. A de-identified subject ID, COVID-19 status, age in years and sex were almost always included in the sample metadata. Deeply sampled blood TCRbeta repertoires from subjects exposed to, actively infected with, or recovered from COVID-19 were included in the dataset. The repertoires were released in a freely available public database meant as a resource for research on the immune response to SARS-CoV-2.

The immunoSEQ Assay, a bias-controlled multiplex PCR, was used to amplify TCRbeta CDR3 regions from genomic DNA. Per the authors' processing: The number of nucleated cells in each sample was estimated from the amplification of reference gene primers within the assay. To quantify the absolute abundance of each unique TCRbeta CDR3 rearrangement, sequence reads were collapsed and filtered. For each sample, productive Simpson clonality was calculated as the square root of Simpson's diversity index over productive rearrangements. The table comes from immuneACCESS by way of TCRdb, which keeps in-frame sequences with V and J called. Part of the clones is missing from these tables; in studies checked, under half for an unresolved V gene and the rest for unknown reasons. The DNA was the basis for D and trimming; V, J and clone size are from that table. In this sample the table shows roughly 250,000 clones, around 88% of which occur a single time. The ten most abundant clones make up roughly 2% of the sample.

Beyond this particular receptor, the publication reports: How much clinical and demographic metadata was included differed by source and by participant, and the metadata was provided uncurated.

Unmatched junction bases come to 2, with V trimmed by 3 bases and J by 3 bases. Inclusive of the bounding cysteine and phenylalanine, the CDR3 is 14 residues long. Only the CDR3 DNA is retained, 42 bases long and in frame from the first base. Based on the germline V gene, the CDR1 and CDR2 sequences are LGHNA and YSLEER. Participants in the prospective study were aged about 18 to 95 years, lived in 24 United States geographic areas, and enrolled through a virtual design. In the prospective study, participants were assigned to cohorts based on the clinical history participants reported in a screening survey and a study questionnaire. For ImmuneRACE Cohort 3, a participant was defined as recovered based on two consecutive negative NP/OP PCR tests, clearance by a healthcare professional, or resolution of symptoms. In the prospective study, mobile phlebotomists collected whole blood, serum and a nasopharyngeal or oropharyngeal swab from each participant. Participants in the prospective study had the option to provide additional blood draws and questionnaires over a roughly 2-month period. Prospective study blood samples were shipped either frozen or at room temperature before DNA extraction.

This clonotype was obtained from a woman aged 50 to 60 who had recovered from COVID-19. Sequenced input: PBMCs or T cells enriched from blood (not recorded which). Rearrangement joined TRBV4-3 to TRBJ2-7; 10 central bases correspond to TRBD1. At the DNA level, the sequence is TGCGCCAGCAGCCATAGGACAGGGGGCTACGAGCAGTACTTC. Its protein is CASSHRTGGYEQYF.